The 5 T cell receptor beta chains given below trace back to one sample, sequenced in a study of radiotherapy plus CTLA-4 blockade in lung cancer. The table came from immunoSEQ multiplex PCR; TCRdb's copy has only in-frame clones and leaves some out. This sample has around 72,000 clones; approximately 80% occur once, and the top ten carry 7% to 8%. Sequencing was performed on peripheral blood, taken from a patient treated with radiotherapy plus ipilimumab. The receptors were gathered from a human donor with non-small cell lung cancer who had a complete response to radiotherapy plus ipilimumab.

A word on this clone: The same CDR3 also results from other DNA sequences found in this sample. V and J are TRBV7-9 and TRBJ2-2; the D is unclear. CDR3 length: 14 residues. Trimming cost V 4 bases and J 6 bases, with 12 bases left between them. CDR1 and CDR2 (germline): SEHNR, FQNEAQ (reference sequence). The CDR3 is CASSSVLGSGELFF. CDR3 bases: TGTGCCAGCAGCTCCGTCCTCGGTTCCGGGGAGCTGTTTTTT.

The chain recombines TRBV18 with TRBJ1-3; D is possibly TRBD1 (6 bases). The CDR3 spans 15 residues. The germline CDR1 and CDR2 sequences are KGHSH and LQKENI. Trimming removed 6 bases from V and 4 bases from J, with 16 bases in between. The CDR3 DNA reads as TGTGCCAGCTCTAATCAGGGGATTTCGGGAAACACCATATATTTT. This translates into CASSNQGISGNTIYF. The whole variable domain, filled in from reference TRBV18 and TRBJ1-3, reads NAGVMQNPRHLVRRRGQEARLRCSPMKGHSHVYWYRQLPEEGLKFMVYLQKENIIDESGMPKERFSAEFPKEGPSILRIQQVVRGDSAAYFCASSNQGISGNTIYFGEGSWLTVV.

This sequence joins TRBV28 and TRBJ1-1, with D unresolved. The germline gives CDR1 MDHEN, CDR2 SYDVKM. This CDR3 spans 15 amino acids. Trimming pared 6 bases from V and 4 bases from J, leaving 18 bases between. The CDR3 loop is CASRLPRSLVTEAFF. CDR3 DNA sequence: TGTGCCAGCAGGCTCCCTCGATCTTTGGTCACTGAAGCTTTCTTT.

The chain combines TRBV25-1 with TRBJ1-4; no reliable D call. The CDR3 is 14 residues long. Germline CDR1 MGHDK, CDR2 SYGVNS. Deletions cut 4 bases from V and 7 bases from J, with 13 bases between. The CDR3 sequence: CASSGGVVGEKLFF. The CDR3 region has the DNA TGTGCCAGCAGTGGCGGGGTTGTGGGTGAAAAACTGTTTTTT.

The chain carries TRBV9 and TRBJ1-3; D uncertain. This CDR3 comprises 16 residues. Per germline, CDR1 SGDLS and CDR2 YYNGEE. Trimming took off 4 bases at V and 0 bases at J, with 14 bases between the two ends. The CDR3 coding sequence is TGTGCCAGCAGCCCCGCGGGCGGGGTCTCTGGAAACACCATATATTTT. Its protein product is CASSPAGGVSGNTIYF. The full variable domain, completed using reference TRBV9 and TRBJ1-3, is DSGVTQTPKHLITATGQRVTLRCSPRSGDLSVYWYQQSLDQGLQFLIQYYNGEERAKGNILERFSAQQFPDLHSELNLSSLELGDSALYFCASSPAGGVSGNTIYFGEGSWLTVV.